This entry lists 10 T cell receptor beta chains sequenced from one sample in a study of PD-L1 blockade in urothelial cancer. As to time point: peripheral blood 6 weeks after treatment start. The method was immunoSEQ multiplex PCR; TCRdb's version includes in-frame clones alone and lacks a portion of them. Of around 100,000 clones listed, approximately 90% are singletons. This specimen consisted of PBMCs, obtained around atezolizumab (anti-PD-L1) treatment. The source of these receptors is a man aged 55-75 years with urothelial cancer.

This clone occurred a few times. The chain is built from TRBV5-4 and TRBJ2-7, with D possibly being TRBD2 (6 bases). There are 13 residues in the CDR3. CDR1 and CDR2 from the germline V gene are SGHNT and YYREEE (reference sequence). V lost 1 base and J 1 base, leaving 6 bases between the germline ends. The CDR3 region is CASSLRGSYEQYF. The CDR3 DNA reads TGTGCCAGCAGCTTGCGGGGGTCCTACGAGCAGTACTTC. Using reference TRBV5-4 and TRBJ2-7 for the parts outside the CDR3, the full variable domain is ETGVTQSPTHLIKTRGQQVTLRCSSQSGHNTVSWYQQALGQGPQFIFQYYREEENGRGNFPPRFSGLQFPNYSSELNVNALELDDSALYLCASSLRGSYEQYFGPGTRLTVT.

The V call is TRBV7-9, the J call TRBJ1-3; no firm D call. V was cut by 4 bases and J by 4 bases, with 8 bases left in between. The germline V gene has CDR1 SEHNR and CDR2 FQNEAQ (reference sequence). The CDR3 extends over 13 amino acids. This CDR3 reads CASSSEPGNTIYF. DNA of the CDR3: TGTGCCAGCAGCTCCGAGCCAGGAAACACCATATATTTT.

This clone was recorded at least ten times. The chain employs TRBV19 and TRBJ2-3, with D possibly TRBD2 on 5 matching bases. CDR1 is LNHDA and CDR2 is SQIVND in the germline V gene (reference sequence). The CDR3 is made up of 15 amino acids. Deletions cut 1 base from V and 1 base from J, with 9 bases between. In nucleotides, the CDR3 is TGTGCCAGTAGTATAGGACTACCCGGCACAGATACGCAGTATTTT. Its protein product is CASSIGLPGTDTQYF.

This chain uses TRBV7-9 with TRBJ2-5; 8 bases match TRBD1. From germline, CDR1 is SEHNR and CDR2 FQNEAQ (reference sequence). The CDR3 has 15 amino acids. The J segment lost 5 bases and the V segment lost 5 bases, leaving 10 bases of the junction unmatched. The CDR3 spells CASSTQTGAGETQYF. The CDR3 nucleotides are TGTGCCAGCAGCACTCAGACAGGGGCCGGGGAGACCCAGTACTTC.

V is TRBV14 and J is TRBJ1-1, with 7 nucleotides matching TRBD1. The V gene end was trimmed by 3 bases and the J gene end by 4 bases; junction bases not matched to a gene: 8. The CDR3 sequence is 15 residues long. In germline, CDR1 is SGHDN, CDR2 FVKESK. CDR3 in DNA: TGTGCCAGCAGCCAGGACTACAGGGGTTCCACTGAAGCTTTCTTT. Translation: CASSQDYRGSTEAFF.

V and J are TRBV9 and TRBJ2-7; no firm D call. V shed 0 bases and J shed 6 bases, with 10 bases lying between them. The CDR3 runs to 13 residues. Germline values: CDR1 SGDLS, CDR2 YYNGEE. CDR3 loop: CASSVAAVAEQYF. CDR3 DNA: TGTGCCAGCAGCGTAGCTGCCGTGGCCGAGCAGTACTTC. The variable domain in full, completed from reference TRBV9 and TRBJ2-7, reads DSGVTQTPKHLITATGQRVTLRCSPRSGDLSVYWYQQSLDQGLQFLIQYYNGEERAKGNILERFSAQQFPDLHSELNLSSLELGDSALYFCASSVAAVAEQYFGPGTRLTVT.

This clone appeared once. The chain is built from TRBV29-1 and TRBJ1-2, with a possible D match to TRBD1 (6 bases). The CDR3 extends over 13 amino acids. Trimming took off 4 bases at V and 2 bases at J, with 11 bases between the two ends. Germline loops: CDR1 SQVTM, CDR2 ANQGSEA. The CDR3 reads CSVARGPNYGYTF. The CDR3 DNA is TGCAGCGTTGCCAGGGGTCCAAACTATGGCTACACCTTC.

The rearrangement joins TRBV5-1 to TRBJ2-3; TRBD1 matches 9 bases. Losses at the gene ends were 4 bases for V and 6 bases for J; bases not matched to a gene: 9. This CDR3 is built from 15 residues. Per the germline V gene, CDR1 is SGHRS and CDR2 is YFSETQ. The CDR3 is CASSGTGGAFDTQYF. The DNA of the CDR3 is TGCGCCAGCAGCGGAACAGGGGGCGCGTTTGATACGCAGTATTTT.

This chain uses TRBV7-2 with TRBJ2-1; 14 bases align to TRBD2. Losses at the gene ends were 1 base for V and 5 bases for J; bases not matched to a gene: 7. The germline V gene has CDR1 SGHTA and CDR2 FQGNSA. The CDR3 runs 18 residues. CDR3 region: CASSLGRGLAGVHNEQFF. The CDR3 DNA sequence: TGTGCCAGCAGCTTAGGGAGGGGACTAGCGGGAGTCCACAATGAGCAGTTCTTC.

The CDR3 protein is CASSIEGARVGNTEAFF. The CDR3 region has the DNA TGTGCCAGTAGTATTGAGGGGGCGAGGGTTGGAAACACTGAAGCTTTCTTT. This chain links TRBV19 with TRBJ1-1; 7 nucleotides agree with TRBD1. CDR3 length: 17 residues. The V gene end was trimmed by 3 bases and the J gene end by 2 bases; junction bases not matched to a gene: 12. Germline values: CDR1 LNHDA, CDR2 SQIVND (reference sequence).